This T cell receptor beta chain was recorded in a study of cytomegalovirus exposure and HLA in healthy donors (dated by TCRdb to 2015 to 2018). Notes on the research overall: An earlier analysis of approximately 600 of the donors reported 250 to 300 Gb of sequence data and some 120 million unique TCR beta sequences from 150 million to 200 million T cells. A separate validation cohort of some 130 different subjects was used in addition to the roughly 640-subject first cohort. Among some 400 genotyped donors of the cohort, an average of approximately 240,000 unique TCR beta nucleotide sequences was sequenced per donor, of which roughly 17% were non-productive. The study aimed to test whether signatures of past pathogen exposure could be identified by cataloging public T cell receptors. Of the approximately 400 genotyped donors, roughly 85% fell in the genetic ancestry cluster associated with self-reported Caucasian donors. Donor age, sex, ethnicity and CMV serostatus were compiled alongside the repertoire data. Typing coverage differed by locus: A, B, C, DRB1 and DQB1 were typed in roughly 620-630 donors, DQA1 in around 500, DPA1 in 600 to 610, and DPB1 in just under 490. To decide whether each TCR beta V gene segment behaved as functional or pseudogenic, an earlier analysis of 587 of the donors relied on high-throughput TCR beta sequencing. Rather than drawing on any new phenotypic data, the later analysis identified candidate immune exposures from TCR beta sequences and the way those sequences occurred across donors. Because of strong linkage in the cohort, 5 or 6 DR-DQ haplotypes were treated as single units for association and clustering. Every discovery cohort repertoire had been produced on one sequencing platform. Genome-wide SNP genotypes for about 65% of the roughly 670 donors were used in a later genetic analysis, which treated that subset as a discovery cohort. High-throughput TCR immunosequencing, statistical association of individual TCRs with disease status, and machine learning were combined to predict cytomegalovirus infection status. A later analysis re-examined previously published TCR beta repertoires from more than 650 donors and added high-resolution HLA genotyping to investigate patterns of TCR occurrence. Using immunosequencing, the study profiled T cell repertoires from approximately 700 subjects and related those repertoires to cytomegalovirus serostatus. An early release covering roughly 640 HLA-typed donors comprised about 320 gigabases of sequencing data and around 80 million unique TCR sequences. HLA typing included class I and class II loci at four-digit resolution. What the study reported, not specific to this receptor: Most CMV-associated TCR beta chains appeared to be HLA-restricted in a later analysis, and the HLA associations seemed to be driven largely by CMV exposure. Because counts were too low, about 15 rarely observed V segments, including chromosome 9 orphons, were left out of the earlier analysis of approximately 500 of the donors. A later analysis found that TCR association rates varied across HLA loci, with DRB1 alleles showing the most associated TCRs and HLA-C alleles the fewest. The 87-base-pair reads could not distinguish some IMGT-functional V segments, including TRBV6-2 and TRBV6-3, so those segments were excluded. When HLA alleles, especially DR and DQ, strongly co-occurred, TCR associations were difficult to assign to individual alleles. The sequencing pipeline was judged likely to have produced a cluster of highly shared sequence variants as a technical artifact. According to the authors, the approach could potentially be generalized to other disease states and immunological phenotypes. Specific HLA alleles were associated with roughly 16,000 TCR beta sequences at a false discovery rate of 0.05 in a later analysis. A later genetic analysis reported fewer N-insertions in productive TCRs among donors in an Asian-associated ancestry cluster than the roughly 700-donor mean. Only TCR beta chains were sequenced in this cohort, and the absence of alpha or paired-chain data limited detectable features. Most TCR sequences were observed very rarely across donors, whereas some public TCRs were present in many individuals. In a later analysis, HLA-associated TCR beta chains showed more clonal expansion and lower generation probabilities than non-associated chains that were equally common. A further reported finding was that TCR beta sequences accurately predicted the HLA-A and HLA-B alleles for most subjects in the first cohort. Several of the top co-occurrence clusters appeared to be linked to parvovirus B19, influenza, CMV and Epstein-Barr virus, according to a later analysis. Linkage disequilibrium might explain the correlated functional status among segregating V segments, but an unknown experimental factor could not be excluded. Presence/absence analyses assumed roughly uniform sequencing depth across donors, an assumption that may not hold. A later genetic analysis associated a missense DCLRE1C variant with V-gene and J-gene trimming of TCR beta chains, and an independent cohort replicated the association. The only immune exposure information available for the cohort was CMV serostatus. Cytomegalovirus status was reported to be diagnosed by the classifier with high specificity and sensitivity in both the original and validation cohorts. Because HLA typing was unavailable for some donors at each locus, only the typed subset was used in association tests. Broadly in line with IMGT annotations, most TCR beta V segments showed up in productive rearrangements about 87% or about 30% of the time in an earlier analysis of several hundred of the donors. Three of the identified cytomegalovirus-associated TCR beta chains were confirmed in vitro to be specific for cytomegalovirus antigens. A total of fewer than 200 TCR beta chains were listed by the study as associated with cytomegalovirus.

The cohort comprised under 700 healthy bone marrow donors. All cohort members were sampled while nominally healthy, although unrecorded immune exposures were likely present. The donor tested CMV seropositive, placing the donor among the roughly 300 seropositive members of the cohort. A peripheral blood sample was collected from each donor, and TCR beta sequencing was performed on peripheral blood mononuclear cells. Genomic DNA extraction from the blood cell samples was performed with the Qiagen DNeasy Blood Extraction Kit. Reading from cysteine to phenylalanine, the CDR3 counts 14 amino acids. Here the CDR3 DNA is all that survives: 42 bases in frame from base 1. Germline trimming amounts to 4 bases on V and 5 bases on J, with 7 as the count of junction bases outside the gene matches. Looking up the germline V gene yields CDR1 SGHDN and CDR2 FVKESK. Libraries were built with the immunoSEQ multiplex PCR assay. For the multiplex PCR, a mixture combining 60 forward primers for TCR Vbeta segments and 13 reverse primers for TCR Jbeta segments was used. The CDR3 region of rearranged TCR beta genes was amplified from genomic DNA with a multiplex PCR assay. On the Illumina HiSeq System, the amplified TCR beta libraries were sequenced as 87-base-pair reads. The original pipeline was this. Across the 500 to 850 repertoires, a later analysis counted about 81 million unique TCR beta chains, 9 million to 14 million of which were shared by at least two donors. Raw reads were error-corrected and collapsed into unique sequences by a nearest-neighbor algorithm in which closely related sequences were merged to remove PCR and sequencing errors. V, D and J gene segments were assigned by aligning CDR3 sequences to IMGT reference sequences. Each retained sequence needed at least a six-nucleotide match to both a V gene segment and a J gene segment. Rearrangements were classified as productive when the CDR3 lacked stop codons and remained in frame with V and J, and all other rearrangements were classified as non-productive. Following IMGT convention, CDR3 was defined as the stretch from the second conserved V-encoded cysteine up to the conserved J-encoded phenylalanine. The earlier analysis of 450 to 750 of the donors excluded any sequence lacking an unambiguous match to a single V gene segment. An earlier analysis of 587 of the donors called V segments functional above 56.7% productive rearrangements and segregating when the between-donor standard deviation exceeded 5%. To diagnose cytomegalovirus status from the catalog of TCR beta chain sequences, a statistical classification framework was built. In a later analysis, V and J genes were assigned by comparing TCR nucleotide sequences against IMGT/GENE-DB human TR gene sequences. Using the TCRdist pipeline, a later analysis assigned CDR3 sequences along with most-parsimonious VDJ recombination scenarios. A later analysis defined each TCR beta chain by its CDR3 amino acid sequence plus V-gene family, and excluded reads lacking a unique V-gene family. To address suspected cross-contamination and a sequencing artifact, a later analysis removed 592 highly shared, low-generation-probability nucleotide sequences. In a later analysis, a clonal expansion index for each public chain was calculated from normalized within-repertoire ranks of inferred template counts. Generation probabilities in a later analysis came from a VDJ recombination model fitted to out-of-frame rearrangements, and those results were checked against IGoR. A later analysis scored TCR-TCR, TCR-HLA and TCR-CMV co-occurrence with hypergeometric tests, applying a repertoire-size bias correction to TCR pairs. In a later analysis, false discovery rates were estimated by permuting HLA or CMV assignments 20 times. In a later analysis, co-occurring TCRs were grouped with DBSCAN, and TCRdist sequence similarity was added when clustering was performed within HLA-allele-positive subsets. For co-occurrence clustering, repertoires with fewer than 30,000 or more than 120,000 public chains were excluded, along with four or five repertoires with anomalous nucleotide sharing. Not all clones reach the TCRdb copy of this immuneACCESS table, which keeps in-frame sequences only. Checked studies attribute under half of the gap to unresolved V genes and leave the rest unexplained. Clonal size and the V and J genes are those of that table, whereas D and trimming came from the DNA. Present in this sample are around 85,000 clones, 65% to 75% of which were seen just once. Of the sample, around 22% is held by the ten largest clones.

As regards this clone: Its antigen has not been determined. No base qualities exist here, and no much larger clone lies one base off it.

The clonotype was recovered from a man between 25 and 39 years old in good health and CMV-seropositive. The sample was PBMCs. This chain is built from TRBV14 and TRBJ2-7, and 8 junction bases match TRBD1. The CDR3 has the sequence CASSLGYRGNEQYF. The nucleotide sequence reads TGTGCCAGCAGCCTTGGCTACAGGGGGAACGAGCAGTACTTC.